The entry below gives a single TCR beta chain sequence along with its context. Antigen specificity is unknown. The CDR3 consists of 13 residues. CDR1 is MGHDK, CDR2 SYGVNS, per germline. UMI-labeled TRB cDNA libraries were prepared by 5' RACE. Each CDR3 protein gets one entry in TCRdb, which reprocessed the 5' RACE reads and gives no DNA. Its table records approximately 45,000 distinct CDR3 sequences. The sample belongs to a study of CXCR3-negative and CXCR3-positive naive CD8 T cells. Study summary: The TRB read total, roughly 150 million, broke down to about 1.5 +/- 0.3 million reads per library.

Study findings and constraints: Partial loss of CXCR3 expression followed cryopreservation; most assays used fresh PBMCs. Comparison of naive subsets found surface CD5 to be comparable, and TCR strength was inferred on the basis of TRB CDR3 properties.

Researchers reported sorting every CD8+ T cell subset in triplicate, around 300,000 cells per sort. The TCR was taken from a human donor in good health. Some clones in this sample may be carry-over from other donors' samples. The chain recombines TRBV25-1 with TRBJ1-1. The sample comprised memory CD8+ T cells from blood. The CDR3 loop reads CASSRGWSTEAFF. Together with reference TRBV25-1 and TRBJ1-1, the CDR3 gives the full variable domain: EADIYQTPRYLVIGTGKKITLECSQTMGHDKMYWYQQDPGMELHLIHYSYGVNSTEKGDLSSESTVSRIRTEHFPLTLESARPSHTSQYLCASSRGWSTEAFFGQGTRLTVV.